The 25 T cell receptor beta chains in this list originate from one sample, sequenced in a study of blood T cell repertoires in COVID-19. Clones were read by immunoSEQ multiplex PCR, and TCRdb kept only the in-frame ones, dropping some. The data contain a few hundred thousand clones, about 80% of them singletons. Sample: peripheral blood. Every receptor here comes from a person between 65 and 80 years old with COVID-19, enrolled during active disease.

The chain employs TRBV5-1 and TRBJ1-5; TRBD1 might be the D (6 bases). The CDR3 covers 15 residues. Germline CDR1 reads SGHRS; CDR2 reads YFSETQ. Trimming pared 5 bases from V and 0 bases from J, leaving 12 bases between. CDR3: CASREGTYSNQPQHF. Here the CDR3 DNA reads TGCGCCAGCAGGGAAGGGACATATAGCAATCAGCCCCAGCATTTT.

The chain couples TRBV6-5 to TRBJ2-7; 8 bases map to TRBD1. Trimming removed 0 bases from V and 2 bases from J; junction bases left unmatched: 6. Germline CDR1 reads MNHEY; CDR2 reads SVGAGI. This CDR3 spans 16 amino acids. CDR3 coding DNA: TGTGCCAGCAGTTACTCGAGCCAGGGGGCCACCTACGAGCAGTACTTC. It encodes CASSYSSQGATYEQYF.

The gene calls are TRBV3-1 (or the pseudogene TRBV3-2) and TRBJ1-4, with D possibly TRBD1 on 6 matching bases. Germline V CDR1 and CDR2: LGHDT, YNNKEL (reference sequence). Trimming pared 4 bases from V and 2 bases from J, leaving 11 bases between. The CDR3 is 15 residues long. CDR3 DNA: TGTGCCAGCAGCCCAAACAGGGCGACTAATGAAAAACTGTTTTTT. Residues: CASSPNRATNEKLFF.

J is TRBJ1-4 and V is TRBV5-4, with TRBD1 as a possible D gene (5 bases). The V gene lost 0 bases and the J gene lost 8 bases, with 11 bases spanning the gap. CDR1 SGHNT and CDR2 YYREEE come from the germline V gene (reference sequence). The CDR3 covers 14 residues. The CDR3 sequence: CASSLEVGAEKLFF. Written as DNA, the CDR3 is TGTGCCAGCAGCTTGGAGGTTGGGGCGGAAAAACTGTTTTTT.

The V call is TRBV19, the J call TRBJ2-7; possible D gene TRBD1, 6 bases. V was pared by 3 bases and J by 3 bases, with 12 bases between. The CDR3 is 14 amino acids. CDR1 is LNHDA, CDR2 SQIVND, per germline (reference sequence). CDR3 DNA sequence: TGTGCCAGTAGTATTTCGGGACACATCTACGAGCAGTACTTC. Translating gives CASSISGHIYEQYF.

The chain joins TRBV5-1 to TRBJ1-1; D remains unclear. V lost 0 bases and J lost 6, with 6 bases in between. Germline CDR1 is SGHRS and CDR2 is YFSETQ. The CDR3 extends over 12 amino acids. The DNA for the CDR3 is TGCGCCAGCAGCTTGGGAGCTTCTGAAGCTTTCTTT. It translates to CASSLGASEAFF.

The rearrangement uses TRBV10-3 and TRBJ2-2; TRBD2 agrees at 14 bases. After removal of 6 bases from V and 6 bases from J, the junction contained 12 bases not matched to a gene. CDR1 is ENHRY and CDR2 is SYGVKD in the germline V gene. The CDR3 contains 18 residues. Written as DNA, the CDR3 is TGTGCCATCAGCGGTTCGGGACTAGCGGGAGACGGCGCCGGGGAGCTGTTTTTT. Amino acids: CAISGSGLAGDGAGELFF.

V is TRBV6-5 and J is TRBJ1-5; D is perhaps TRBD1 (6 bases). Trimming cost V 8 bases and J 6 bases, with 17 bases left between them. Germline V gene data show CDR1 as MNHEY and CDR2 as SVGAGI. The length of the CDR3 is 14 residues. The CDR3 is CASLRGGEVQPQHF. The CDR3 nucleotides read TGTGCCAGCTTAAGGGGGGGGGAAGTTCAGCCCCAGCATTTT.

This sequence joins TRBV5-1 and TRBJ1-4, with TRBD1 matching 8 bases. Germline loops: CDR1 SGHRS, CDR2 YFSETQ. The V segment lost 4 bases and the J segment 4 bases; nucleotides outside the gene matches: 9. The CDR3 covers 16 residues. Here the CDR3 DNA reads TGCGCCAGCAGCGGGCAGGGGGCCCTGCTTAATGAAAAACTGTTTTTT. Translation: CASSGQGALLNEKLFF.

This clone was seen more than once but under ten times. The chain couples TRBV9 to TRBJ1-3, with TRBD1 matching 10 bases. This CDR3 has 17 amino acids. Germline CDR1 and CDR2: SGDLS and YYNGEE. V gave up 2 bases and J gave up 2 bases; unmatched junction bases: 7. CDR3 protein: CASSVSPGTGAGNTIYF. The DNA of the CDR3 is TGTGCCAGCAGCGTCAGTCCCGGGACAGGGGCTGGAAACACCATATATTTT.

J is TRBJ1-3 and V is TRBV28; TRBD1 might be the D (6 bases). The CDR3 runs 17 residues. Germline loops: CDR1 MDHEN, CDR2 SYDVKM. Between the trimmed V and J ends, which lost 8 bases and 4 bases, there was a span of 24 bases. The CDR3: CASEPSGTGGVGNTIYF. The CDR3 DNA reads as TGTGCCAGCGAACCTAGCGGGACGGGGGGCGTGGGAAACACCATATATTTT.

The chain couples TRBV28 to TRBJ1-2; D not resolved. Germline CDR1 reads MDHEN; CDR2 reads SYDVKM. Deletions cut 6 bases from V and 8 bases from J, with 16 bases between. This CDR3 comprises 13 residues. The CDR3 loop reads CASREEALGGYTF. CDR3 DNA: TGTGCCAGCAGGGAGGAAGCCCTGGGCGGCTACACCTTC.

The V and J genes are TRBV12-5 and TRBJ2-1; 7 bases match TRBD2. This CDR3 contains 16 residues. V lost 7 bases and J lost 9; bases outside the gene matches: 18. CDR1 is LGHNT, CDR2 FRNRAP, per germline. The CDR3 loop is CASAAQRSREGREQFF. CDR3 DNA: TGTGCTAGTGCCGCCCAGAGGAGCAGGGAGGGACGTGAGCAGTTCTTC.

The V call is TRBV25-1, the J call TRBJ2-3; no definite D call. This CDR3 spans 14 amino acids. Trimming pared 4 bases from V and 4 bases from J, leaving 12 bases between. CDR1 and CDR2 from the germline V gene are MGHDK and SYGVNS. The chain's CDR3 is CASSANRAPDTQYF. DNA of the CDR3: TGTGCCAGCAGTGCTAATCGAGCGCCAGATACGCAGTATTTT. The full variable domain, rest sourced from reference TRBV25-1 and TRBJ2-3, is EADIYQTPRYLVIGTGKKITLECSQTMGHDKMYWYQQDPGMELHLIHYSYGVNSTEKGDLSSESTVSRIRTEHFPLTLESARPSHTSQYLCASSANRAPDTQYFGPGTRLTVL.

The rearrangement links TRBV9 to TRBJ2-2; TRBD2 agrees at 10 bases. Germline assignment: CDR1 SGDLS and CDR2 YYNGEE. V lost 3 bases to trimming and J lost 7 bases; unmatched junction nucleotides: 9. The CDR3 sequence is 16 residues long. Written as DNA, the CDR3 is TGTGCCAGCAGCGGGGCTCTAGCGGGAGCTCTCGGGGAGCTGTTTTTT. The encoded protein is CASSGALAGALGELFF.

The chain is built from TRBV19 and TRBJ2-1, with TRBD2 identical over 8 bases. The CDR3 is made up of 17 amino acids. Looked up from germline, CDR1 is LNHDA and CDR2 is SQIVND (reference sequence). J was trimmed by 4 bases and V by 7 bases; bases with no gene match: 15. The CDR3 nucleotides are TGTGCCAGTACCGCTCGAGACTCAGCGGGAGCTTACAATGAGCAGTTCTTC. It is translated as CASTARDSAGAYNEQFF.

CDR3 region: CASSARDIYNEQFF. DNA of the CDR3: TGTGCCAGCTCAGCTCGGGACATATACAATGAGCAGTTCTTC. The V call is TRBV18, the J call TRBJ2-1; possibly TRBD1 for D (6 bases). Germline CDR1 KGHSH, CDR2 LQKENI. Trimming stripped 5 bases from V and 4 bases from J, with 12 bases between. This CDR3 has 14 residues.

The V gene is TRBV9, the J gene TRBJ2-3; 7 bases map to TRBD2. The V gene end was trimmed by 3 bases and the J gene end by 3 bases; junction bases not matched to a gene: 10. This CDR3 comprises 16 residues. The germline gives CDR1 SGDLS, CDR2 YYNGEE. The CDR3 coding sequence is TGTGCCAGCAGCGGTGACGCGGGAGCCGCTACAGATACGCAGTATTTT. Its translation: CASSGDAGAATDTQYF.

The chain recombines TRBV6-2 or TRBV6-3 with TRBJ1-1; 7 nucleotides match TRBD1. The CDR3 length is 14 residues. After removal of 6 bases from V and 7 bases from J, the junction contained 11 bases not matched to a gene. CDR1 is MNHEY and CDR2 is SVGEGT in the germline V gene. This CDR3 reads CASSTRTGGHEAFF. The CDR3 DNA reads TGTGCCAGCAGCACCCGGACAGGCGGACATGAAGCTTTCTTT.

Here the CDR3 reads CASSPTLWRILQTSDSYNEQFF. DNA for the CDR3: TGTGCCAGCAGTCCCACGTTATGGCGGATCCTTCAAACTTCCGACTCCTACAATGAGCAGTTCTTC. V gene TRBV27 combines with J gene TRBJ2-1, with no clear D. Per germline, CDR1 MNHEY and CDR2 SMNVEV (reference sequence). V dropped 5 bases and J dropped 0 bases, with 32 bases sitting between them. The CDR3 is made up of 22 amino acids.

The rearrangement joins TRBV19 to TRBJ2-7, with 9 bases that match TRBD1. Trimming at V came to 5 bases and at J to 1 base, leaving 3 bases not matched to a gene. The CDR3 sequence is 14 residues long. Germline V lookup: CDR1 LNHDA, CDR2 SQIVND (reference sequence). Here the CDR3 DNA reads TGTGCCAGTAGTTTTGGACAGGGGTCCTACGAGCAGTACTTC. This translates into CASSFGQGSYEQYF. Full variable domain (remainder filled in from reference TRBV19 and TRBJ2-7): DGGITQSPKYLFRKEGQNVTLSCEQNLNHDAMYWYRQDPGQGLRLIYYSQIVNDFQKGDIAEGYSVSREKKESFPLTVTSAQKNPTAFYLCASSFGQGSYEQYFGPGTRLTVT.

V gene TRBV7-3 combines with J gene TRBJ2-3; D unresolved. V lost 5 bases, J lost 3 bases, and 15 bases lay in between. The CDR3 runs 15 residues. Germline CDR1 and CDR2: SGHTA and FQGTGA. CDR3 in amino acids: CASSPSVRQTDTQYF. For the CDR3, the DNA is TGTGCCAGCAGCCCCTCGGTGAGGCAGACAGATACGCAGTATTTT.

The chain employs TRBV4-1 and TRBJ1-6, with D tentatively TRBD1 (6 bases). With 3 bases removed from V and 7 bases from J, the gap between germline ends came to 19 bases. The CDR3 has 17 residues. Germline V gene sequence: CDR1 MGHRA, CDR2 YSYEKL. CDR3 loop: CASSHVGGAGGNSPLHF. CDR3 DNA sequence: TGCGCCAGCAGCCATGTGGGGGGGGCAGGAGGCAATTCACCCCTCCACTTT.

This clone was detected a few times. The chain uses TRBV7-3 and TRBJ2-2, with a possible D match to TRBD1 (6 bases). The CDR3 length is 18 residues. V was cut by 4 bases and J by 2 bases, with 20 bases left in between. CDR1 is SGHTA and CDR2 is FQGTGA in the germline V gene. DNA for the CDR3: TGTGCCAGCAGCTACACTCCAACAGGGTTGATAAACACCGGGGAGCTGTTTTTT. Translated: CASSYTPTGLINTGELFF.

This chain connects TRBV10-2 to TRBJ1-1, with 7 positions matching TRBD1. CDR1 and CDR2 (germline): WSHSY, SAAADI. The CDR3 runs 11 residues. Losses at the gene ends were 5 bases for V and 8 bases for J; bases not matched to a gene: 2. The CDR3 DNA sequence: TGCGCCAGCAGTCGGGGACAGGAAGCTTTCTTT. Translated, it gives CASSRGQEAFF.